This T cell receptor (beta chain) was observed in a study of shared clonotypes between healthy human individuals. For the study at large: The donor pool was made up of a couple of women and three men aged 18 to 49.

Whole-study findings and limits: Across a few donors, naive CD4 shared roughly 5%, naive CD8 less than 4%, memory CD4 2% to 2.5%, memory CD8 0.4% to 0.5%. Shared clonotypes across all four donors exceeded non-shared ones in generation probability.

Trimming left V 5 bases short and J 7 bases short, with 24 bases between. Germline-derived CDR1 and CDR2 are SEHNR and FQNEAQ (reference sequence). The CDR3 totals 16 residues. The naive CD8 subset, CD45RO-negative cells positively selected for CCR7, excluded terminally differentiated effector memory CD45RA+ cells. Per the study methods: Filtering differed, since immunoSEQ gave only junction sequences and no quality scores. Some clones are missing from TCRdb's copy, which holds only in-frame ones; the method was immunoSEQ multiplex PCR. Clone size and V and J calls were adopted from that table, with D and trimming inferred from the DNA. The sample shows about 2,100,000 clones, approximately 94% of them seen only once. As for this clone: Its antigen is currently unknown.

The receptor comes from a man aged 18 to 30 in good health. Some clones in this sample may be carry-over from other donors' samples. The chain links TRBV7-9 to TRBJ2-7; D might be TRBD2 (5 bases). Sequenced material: naive CD8+ T cells from PBMCs. CDR3 bases: TGTGCCAGCAGCGCCGCAGACGAAGGAGGAGCAAGGGAGCAGTACTTC. Translated: CASSAADEGGAREQYF. Variable domain in full (rest from reference TRBV7-9 and TRBJ2-7): DTGVSQNPRHKITKRGQNVTFRCDPISEHNRLYWYRQTLGQGPEFLTYFQNEAQLEKSRLLSDRFSAERPKGSFSTLEIQRTEQGDSAMYLCASSAADEGGAREQYFGPGTRLTVT.